This T cell receptor beta chain was retrieved from a study of control samples from healthy donors and cancer patients (dated by TCRdb to the early 2020s). To note about this clone: The antigen it binds to is not known. The input lacks base qualities; no much larger clone sits a single base away.

From the cysteine up to the phenylalanine, the CDR3 has a length of 13 residues. The DNA shown is the 39-base CDR3, in frame from base 1. Looking up the germline V gene yields CDR1 SQVTM and CDR2 ANQGSEA. Trimming leaves V shorter by 4 bases and J shorter by 7 bases, with the junction holding 3 bases beyond the gene matches. Library preparation was by the immunoSEQ multiplex PCR assay. In its TCRdb copy, this immuneACCESS table keeps in-frame sequences only and misses some clones. Where compared with another copy, unresolved V genes explain less than half of these, and the others have no known cause. The sample table lists around 180,000 clones, 85% to 90% of them with a count of one. The ten largest make up roughly 5.3% of the sample.

This chain is built from TRBV29-1 and TRBJ1-6, with TRBD1 identical over 8 junction bases. This sequence originates from a woman in her 30s in good health. Sequenced: blood. Here the CDR3 is given as CSVGQGYNSPLHF. The DNA sequence follows: TGCAGCGTTGGACAGGGGTACAATTCACCCCTCCACTTT.